The next 12 T cell receptor beta chains were all read from a single sample in a study of beta chain features in type 1 diabetes. Study observations and caveats: People with Type 1 diabetes carried modestly yet significantly shorter TCRB CDR3s in all four CD4+ subsets.

Every isolated RNA sample was fully reverse transcribed, so sequencing captured expressed TCRB transcripts. The table came from immunoSEQ multiplex PCR; TCRdb's copy has only in-frame clones and leaves some out. The sample consists of about 640,000 clones, around 12% of them appearing once. What these receptors recognize is not known. Material for sequencing was naive CD4+ T cells from blood. Receptors originate from a man younger than 40 with type 1 diabetes.

The sample holds a few counts of this clone. This chain connects TRBV9 to TRBJ2-5; 9 nucleotides match TRBD2. This CDR3 spans 15 amino acids. Germline V CDR1 and CDR2: SGDLS, YYNGEE. J lost 4 bases, V lost 4 bases, and 8 bases had no gene match. The CDR3: CASSPLGLARETQYF. CDR3 sequence (DNA): TGTGCCAGCAGCCCTCTTGGACTAGCGAGAGAGACCCAGTACTTC.

The chain recombines TRBV9 with TRBJ1-1; no clear D gene. The CDR3 contains 13 residues. The germline V gene encodes CDR1 SGDLS and CDR2 YYNGEE. Trimming removed 3 bases from V and 5 bases from J, with 11 bases in between. The CDR3 sequence: CASSAFPGTEAFF. Written as DNA, the CDR3 is TGTGCCAGCAGCGCTTTTCCGGGGACTGAAGCTTTCTTT.

The chain carries TRBV10-3 and TRBJ1-6; 8 nucleotides align to TRBD1. J was trimmed by 5 bases and V by 9 bases; bases with no gene match: 6. Per the germline V gene, CDR1 is ENHRY and CDR2 is SYGVKD. The CDR3 extends over 14 amino acids. The CDR3 here is CAMGTGLHNSPLHF. The CDR3 region has the DNA TGTGCCATGGGGACAGGTCTACATAATTCACCCCTCCACTTT.

This clone showed up just a few times. J is TRBJ1-2 and V is TRBV28; D call uncertain. V was cut by 6 bases and J by 4 bases, with 18 bases left in between. The CDR3 totals 15 residues. Germline V gives CDR1 MDHEN, CDR2 SYDVKM. CDR3 sequence reads: CASRSGPTTFYGYTF. CDR3 in DNA: TGTGCCAGCAGGAGCGGTCCCACTACTTTCTATGGCTACACCTTC.

The chain carries TRBV7-9 and TRBJ2-5; no firm D call. The CDR3 loop spans 17 amino acids. CDR1 is SEHNR and CDR2 is FQNEAQ in the germline V gene (reference sequence). V dropped 2 bases and J dropped 3 bases, with 19 bases sitting between them. CDR3 in DNA: TGTGCCAGCAGCTTAAGACGAACAGCCCAAGGAGAAGAGACCCAGTACTTC. Translated: CASSLRRTAQGEETQYF.

This chain uses TRBV27 with TRBJ2-1; D could derive from TRBD1 or TRBD2 (5 bases each). V shed 6 bases and J shed 0 bases, with 15 bases lying between them. Germline-derived CDR1 and CDR2 are MNHEY and SMNVEV (reference sequence). The CDR3 runs 16 residues. CDR3 nucleotide sequence: TGTGCCAGCAGCCCCGGGGCAGAACTCTCCTACAATGAGCAGTTCTTC. Translating gives CASSPGAELSYNEQFF.

This clone was observed a handful of times. The chain is built from TRBV5-4 and TRBJ2-7; 11 nucleotides match TRBD2. The CDR3 is 16 amino acids. Trimming removed 0 bases from V and 4 bases from J; junction bases left unmatched: 6. Germline V gives CDR1 SGHNT, CDR2 YYREEE (reference sequence). The CDR3 DNA is TGTGCCAGCAGCTTGGTGACCGGGACTAGCGGATACGAGCAGTACTTC. This encodes CASSLVTGTSGYEQYF.

This clone was counted a few times. The V gene is TRBV11-2, the J gene TRBJ2-7; D tentatively fits TRBD1 or TRBD2 (5 bases each). CDR1 and CDR2 from the germline V gene are SGHAT and FQNNGV. Between the trimmed V and J ends, which lost 6 bases and 3 bases, there was a span of 24 bases. The CDR3 totals 17 residues. CDR3 sequence reads: CASRLLGRLGGFYEQYF. The CDR3 coding sequence is TGTGCCAGCAGGTTATTGGGACGCCTTGGGGGTTTCTACGAGCAGTACTTC.

This chain connects TRBV6-5 to TRBJ2-2, with 7 nucleotides matching TRBD1. V gave up 7 bases and J gave up 4 bases; unmatched junction bases: 9. Germline CDR1 and CDR2: MNHEY and SVGAGI. The CDR3 has 15 amino acids. CDR3 DNA: TGTGCCAGCAAGACCGAGGGACAGCTCACCGGGGAGCTGTTTTTT. Translation gives CASKTEGQLTGELFF.

The chain links TRBV29-1 to TRBJ1-4; no clear D. The V and J ends lost 0 bases and 10 bases respectively, with 15 bases between them. Germline V CDR1 and CDR2: SQVTM, ANQGSEA. CDR3 size: 14 residues. The CDR3 sequence is CSVEDGVGRGKLFF. DNA for the CDR3: TGCAGCGTTGAAGATGGGGTAGGGAGAGGAAAACTGTTTTTT.

Comments on this clone: Other DNA sequences in the sample encode the same CDR3. The rearrangement uses TRBV18 and TRBJ2-3, with D possibly matching TRBD1 (5 bases). The germline V gene has CDR1 KGHSH and CDR2 LQKENI. V lost 3 bases and J 1 base, leaving 8 bases between the germline ends. The CDR3 is 14 amino acids. CDR3 in amino acids: CASSPPRGTDTQYF. DNA of the CDR3: TGTGCCAGCTCACCTCCCAGGGGCACAGATACGCAGTATTTT.

In the case of this clone: The identical CDR3 is also encoded by other nucleotide sequences in the sample. CDR3 sequence: CASSFQGYEQYF. The CDR3 bases are TGTGCCAGCAGCTTTCAAGGCTACGAGCAGTACTTC. This rearrangement joins TRBV11-2 to TRBJ2-7; no clear D. Trimming removed 3 bases at V and 3 bases at J, with 6 bases between. This CDR3 contains 12 residues. CDR1 and CDR2 (germline): SGHAT, FQNNGV.